A selection of T cell receptor beta chains follows, all from one sample in a study of blood T cell repertoires in COVID-19. The table came from immunoSEQ multiplex PCR; TCRdb's copy has only in-frame clones and leaves some out. The data contain more than 250,000 clones, 65% to 85% of them singletons. The sequenced sample consisted of peripheral blood. These TCRs come from a woman aged 45-65 years with acute or convalescent COVID-19. The CDR3 runs from the conserved cysteine through the conserved F or W. A D gene is named only where the DNA matches it firmly.

v_call: TRBV4-1; d_call: TRBD1; j_call: TRBJ1-4; cdr3_aa: CASSQDGTGGELNEKLFF
v_call: TRBV7-6; d_call: NA; j_call: TRBJ1-6; cdr3_aa: CASSRSGTIDSPLHF
v_call: TRBV7-9; d_call: NA; j_call: TRBJ1-1; cdr3_aa: CASSLAQAGNTEAFF
v_call: TRBV30; d_call: TRBD2; j_call: TRBJ2-7; cdr3_aa: CAWSASGTGEQYF
v_call: TRBV5-4; d_call: TRBD1; j_call: TRBJ1-2; cdr3_aa: CASSFPGQGMDGYTF
v_call: TRBV3-1/TRBV3-2; d_call: TRBD2; j_call: TRBJ2-1; cdr3_aa: CASSQDASGEDEQFF
v_call: TRBV10-3; d_call: NA; j_call: TRBJ1-1; cdr3_aa: CAISESRETEAFF
v_call: TRBV11-2; d_call: TRBD1; j_call: TRBJ2-7; cdr3_aa: CASSLGTGEIQYF
v_call: TRBV7-9; d_call: TRBD2; j_call: TRBJ2-1; cdr3_aa: CASSLIRGVDYNEQFF
v_call: TRBV30; d_call: NA; j_call: TRBJ1-2; cdr3_aa: CAWSTGPNYGYTF
v_call: TRBV5-8; d_call: NA; j_call: TRBJ1-5; cdr3_aa: CASSLAGLGSQPQHF
v_call: TRBV5-5; d_call: TRBD1; j_call: TRBJ1-1; cdr3_aa: CASRGTGGDRTEAFF
v_call: TRBV10-3; d_call: TRBD1; j_call: TRBJ1-6; cdr3_aa: CAIRTGSSYNSPLHF
v_call: TRBV4-3; d_call: NA; j_call: TRBJ1-1; cdr3_aa: CASSQVRDTEAFF
v_call: TRBV11-2; d_call: NA; j_call: TRBJ2-2; cdr3_aa: CASSLAGTGNTGELFF
v_call: TRBV25-1; d_call: NA; j_call: TRBJ1-1; cdr3_aa: CASSRGGETEAFF
v_call: TRBV7-2; d_call: TRBD2; j_call: TRBJ2-1; cdr3_aa: CASSAASSGSTEQFF
v_call: TRBV3-1/TRBV3-2; d_call: TRBD1; j_call: TRBJ1-2; cdr3_aa: CASSLGTDGYTF
v_call: TRBV9; d_call: TRBD1; j_call: TRBJ1-4; cdr3_aa: CASSLDRGNEKLFF
v_call: TRBV29-1; d_call: TRBD1; j_call: TRBJ1-2; cdr3_aa: CSVRLVGQGDQGYTF
v_call: TRBV2; d_call: NA; j_call: TRBJ1-4; cdr3_aa: CASSDSGFAEEKLFF
v_call: TRBV27; d_call: NA; j_call: TRBJ2-5; cdr3_aa: CASTPRWGEVETQYF
v_call: TRBV19; d_call: NA; j_call: TRBJ1-6; cdr3_aa: CASTRQVDSPLHF
v_call: TRBV6-5; d_call: NA; j_call: TRBJ2-5; cdr3_aa: CASIPMGILETQYF
v_call: TRBV4-2; d_call: TRBD2; j_call: TRBJ2-3; cdr3_aa: CASSPGSGVQDTQYF
v_call: TRBV5-4; d_call: NA; j_call: TRBJ2-7; cdr3_aa: CASSLARTGVYEQYF
v_call: TRBV24-1; d_call: NA; j_call: TRBJ1-5; cdr3_aa: CATSDPSGSTQHF
v_call: TRBV29-1; d_call: NA; j_call: TRBJ2-3; cdr3_aa: CSVGIGASTDTQYF
v_call: TRBV28; d_call: TRBD2; j_call: TRBJ2-5; cdr3_aa: CGCKASGGQETQYF
v_call: TRBV9; d_call: NA; j_call: TRBJ1-2; cdr3_aa: CASSRAGGYTF
v_call: TRBV28; d_call: NA; j_call: TRBJ2-4; cdr3_aa: CATGTATLRTQYF
v_call: TRBV18; d_call: NA; j_call: TRBJ2-3; cdr3_aa: CASSQRLGTDTQYF
v_call: TRBV30; d_call: TRBD2; j_call: TRBJ2-7; cdr3_aa: CAWSVEASGRVYEQYF
v_call: TRBV7-2; d_call: NA; j_call: TRBJ1-6; cdr3_aa: CASSPTPTGSGNGSPLHF
v_call: TRBV2; d_call: NA; j_call: TRBJ1-1; cdr3_aa: CASSVSLMNTEAFF
v_call: TRBV7-8; d_call: NA; j_call: TRBJ1-2; cdr3_aa: CASSPALGRQNYGYTF
v_call: TRBV15; d_call: TRBD1; j_call: TRBJ2-5; cdr3_aa: CATSREQGYGETQYF
v_call: TRBV7-9; d_call: NA; j_call: TRBJ2-6; cdr3_aa: CASSAYGAGANVLTF
v_call: TRBV9; d_call: NA; j_call: TRBJ2-1; cdr3_aa: CASSVDSGNGMNEQFF
v_call: TRBV2; d_call: NA; j_call: TRBJ2-2; cdr3_aa: CASSVRGPNTGELFF